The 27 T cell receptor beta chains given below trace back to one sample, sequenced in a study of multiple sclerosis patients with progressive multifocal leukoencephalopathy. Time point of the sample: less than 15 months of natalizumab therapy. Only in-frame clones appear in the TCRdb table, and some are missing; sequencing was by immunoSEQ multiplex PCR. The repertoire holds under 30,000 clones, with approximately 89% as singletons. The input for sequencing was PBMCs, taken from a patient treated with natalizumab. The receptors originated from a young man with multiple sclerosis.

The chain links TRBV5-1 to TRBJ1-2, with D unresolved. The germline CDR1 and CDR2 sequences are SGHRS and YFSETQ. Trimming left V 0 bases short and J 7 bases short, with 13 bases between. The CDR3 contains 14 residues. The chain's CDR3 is CASSLEATRTGYTF. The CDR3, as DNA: TGCGCCAGCAGCTTGGAGGCGACACGCACTGGCTACACCTTC.

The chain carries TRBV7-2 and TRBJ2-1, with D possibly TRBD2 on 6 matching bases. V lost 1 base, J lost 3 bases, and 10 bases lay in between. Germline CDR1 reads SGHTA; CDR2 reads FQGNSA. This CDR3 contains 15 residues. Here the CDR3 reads CASSLGSGFYNEQFF. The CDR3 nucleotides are TGTGCCAGCAGCTTAGGAAGCGGGTTCTACAATGAGCAGTTCTTC.

The CDR3, as DNA: TGTGCCAGTAGTATTAGGGACAGGGTAGACTATGGCTACACCTTC. Its translation: CASSIRDRVDYGYTF. The chain is built from TRBV19 and TRBJ1-2; 9 positions match TRBD1. Germline V lookup: CDR1 LNHDA, CDR2 SQIVND (reference sequence). The CDR3 has 15 amino acids. J gave up 3 bases and V 3 bases, and 5 bases lay outside the gene matches.

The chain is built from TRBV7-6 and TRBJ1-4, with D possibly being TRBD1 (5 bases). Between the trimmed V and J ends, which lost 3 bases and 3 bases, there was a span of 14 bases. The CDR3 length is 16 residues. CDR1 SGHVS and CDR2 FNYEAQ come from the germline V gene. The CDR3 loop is CASSFLGEGANEKLFF. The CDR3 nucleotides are TGTGCCAGCAGCTTCCTAGGGGAGGGTGCTAATGAAAAACTGTTTTTT.

CDR3 protein: CASSEAPGTGAYEQYV. The CDR3, as DNA: TGTGCCAGCAGTGAAGCGCCCGGGACAGGGGCCTACGAGCAGTACGTC. V gene TRBV2 combines with J gene TRBJ2-7; 10 bases align to TRBD1. This CDR3 is 16 amino acids long. Germline CDR1 is SNHLY and CDR2 is FYNNEI. V lost 0 bases and J lost 2; bases outside the gene matches: 4.

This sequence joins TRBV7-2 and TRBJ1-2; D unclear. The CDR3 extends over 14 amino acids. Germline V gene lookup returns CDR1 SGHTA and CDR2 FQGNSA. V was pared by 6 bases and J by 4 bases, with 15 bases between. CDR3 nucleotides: TGTGCCAGCAGTATTAGTCGGACCCGCTATGGCTACACCTTC. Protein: CASSISRTRYGYTF. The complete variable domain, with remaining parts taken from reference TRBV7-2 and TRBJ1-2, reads GAGVSQSPSNKVTEKGKDVELRCDPISGHTALYWYRQSLGQGLEFLIYFQGNSAPDKSGLPSDRFSAERTGGSVSTLTIQRTQQEDSAVYLCASSISRTRYGYTFGSGTRLTVV.

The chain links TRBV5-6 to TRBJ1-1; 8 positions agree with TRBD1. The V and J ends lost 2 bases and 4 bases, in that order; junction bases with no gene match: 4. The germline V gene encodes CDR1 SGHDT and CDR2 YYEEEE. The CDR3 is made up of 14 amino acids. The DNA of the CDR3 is TGTGCCAGCAGCTTCGGGACAGGCGTCACTGAAGCTTTCTTT. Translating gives CASSFGTGVTEAFF.

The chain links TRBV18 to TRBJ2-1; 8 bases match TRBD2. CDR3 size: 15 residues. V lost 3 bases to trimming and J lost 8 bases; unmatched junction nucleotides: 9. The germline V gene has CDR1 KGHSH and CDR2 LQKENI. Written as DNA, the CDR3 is TGTGCCAGCTCACCGCGCGGGAGGTGGGTCTATGAGCAGTTCTTC. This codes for CASSPRGRWVYEQFF.

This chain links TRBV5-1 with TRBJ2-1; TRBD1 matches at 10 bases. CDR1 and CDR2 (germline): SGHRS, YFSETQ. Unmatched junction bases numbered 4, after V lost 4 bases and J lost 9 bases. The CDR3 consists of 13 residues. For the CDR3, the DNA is TGCGCCAGCAGCCCGGACAGGGGGACTGAGCAGTTCTTC. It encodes CASSPDRGTEQFF. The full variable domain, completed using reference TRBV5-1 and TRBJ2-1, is KAGVTQTPRYLIKTRGQQVTLSCSPISGHRSVSWYQQTPGQGLQFLFEYFSETQRNKGNFPGRFSGRQFSNSRSEMNVSTLELGDSALYLCASSPDRGTEQFFGPGTRLTVL.

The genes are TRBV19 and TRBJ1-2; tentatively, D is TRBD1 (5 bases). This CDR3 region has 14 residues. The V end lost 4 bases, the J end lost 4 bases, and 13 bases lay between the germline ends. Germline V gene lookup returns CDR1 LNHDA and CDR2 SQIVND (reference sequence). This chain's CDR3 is CASSRNGGSYGYTF. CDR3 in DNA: TGTGCCAGTAGTAGAAACGGGGGATCCTATGGCTACACCTTC.

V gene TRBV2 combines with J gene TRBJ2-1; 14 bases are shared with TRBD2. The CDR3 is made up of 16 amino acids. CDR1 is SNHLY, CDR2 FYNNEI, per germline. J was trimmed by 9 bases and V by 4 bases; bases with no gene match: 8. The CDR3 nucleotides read TGTGCCAGCAGTGGGAAGGGGACTAGCGGGAGTCCTGAGCAGTTCTTC. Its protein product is CASSGKGTSGSPEQFF.

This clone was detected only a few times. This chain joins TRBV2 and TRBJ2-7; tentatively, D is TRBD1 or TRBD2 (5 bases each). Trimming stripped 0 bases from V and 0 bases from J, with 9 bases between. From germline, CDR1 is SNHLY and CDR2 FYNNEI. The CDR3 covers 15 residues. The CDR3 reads CASSEAWDPSYEQYF. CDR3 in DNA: TGTGCCAGCAGTGAAGCTTGGGACCCCTCCTACGAGCAGTACTTC.

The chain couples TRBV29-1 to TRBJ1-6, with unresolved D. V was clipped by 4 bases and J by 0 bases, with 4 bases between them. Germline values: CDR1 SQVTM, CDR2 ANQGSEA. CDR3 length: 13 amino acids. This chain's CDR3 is CSVGSSYNSPLHF. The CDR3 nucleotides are TGCAGCGTTGGAAGCTCCTATAATTCACCCCTCCACTTT. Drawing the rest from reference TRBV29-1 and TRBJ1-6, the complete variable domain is SAVISQKPSRDICQRGTSLTIQCQVDSQVTMMFWYRQQPGQSLTLIATANQGSEATYESGFVIDKFPISRPNLTFSTLTVSNMSPEDSSIYLCSVGSSYNSPLHFGNGTRLTVT.

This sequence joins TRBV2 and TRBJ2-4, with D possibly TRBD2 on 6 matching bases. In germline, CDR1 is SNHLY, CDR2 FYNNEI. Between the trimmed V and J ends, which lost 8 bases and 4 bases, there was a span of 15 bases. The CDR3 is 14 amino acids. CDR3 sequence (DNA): TGTGCCAGCGGTTCCGGGACTCTAAAAAACATTCAGTACTTC. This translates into CASGSGTLKNIQYF.

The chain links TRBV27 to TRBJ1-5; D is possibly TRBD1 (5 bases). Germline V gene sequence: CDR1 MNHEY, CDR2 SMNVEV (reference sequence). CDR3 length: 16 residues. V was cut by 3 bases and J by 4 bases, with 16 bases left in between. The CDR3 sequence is CASSLRIGDGNQPQHF. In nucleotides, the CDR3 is TGTGCCAGCAGTTTGAGAATAGGGGATGGTAATCAGCCCCAGCATTTT.

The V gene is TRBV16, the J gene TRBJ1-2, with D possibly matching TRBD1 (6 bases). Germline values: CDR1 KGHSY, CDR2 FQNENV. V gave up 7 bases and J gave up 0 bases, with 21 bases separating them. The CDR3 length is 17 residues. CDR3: CASTPSPGERANYGYTF. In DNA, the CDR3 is TGTGCCAGCACCCCAAGCCCAGGGGAGAGGGCTAACTATGGCTACACCTTC. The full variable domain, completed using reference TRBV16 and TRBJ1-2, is GEEVAQTPKHLVRGEGQKAKLYCAPIKGHSYVFWYQQVLKNEFKFLISFQNENVFDETGMPKERFSAKCLPNSPCSLEIQATKLEDSAVYFCASTPSPGERANYGYTFGSGTRLTVV.

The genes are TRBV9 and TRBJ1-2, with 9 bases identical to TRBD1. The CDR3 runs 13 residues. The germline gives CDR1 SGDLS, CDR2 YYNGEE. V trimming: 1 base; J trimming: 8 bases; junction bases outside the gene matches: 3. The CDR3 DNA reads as TGTGCCAGCAGCGTATGGGACAGGGACGGCTACACCTTC. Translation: CASSVWDRDGYTF.

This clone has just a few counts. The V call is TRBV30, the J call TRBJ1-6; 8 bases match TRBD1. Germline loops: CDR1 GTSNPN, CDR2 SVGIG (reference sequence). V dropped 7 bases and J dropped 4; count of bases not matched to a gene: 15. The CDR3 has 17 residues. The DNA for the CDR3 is TGTGCCTCCAACCAGGGGGCCCTCCCAGGGTATAATTCACCCCTCCACTTT. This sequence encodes CASNQGALPGYNSPLHF. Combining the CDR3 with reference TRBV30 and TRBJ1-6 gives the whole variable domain SQTIHQWPATLVQPVGSPLSLECTVEGTSNPNLYWYRQAAGRGLQLLFYSVGIGQISSEVPQNLSASRPQDRQFILSSKKLLLSDSGFYLCASNQGALPGYNSPLHFGNGTRLTVT.

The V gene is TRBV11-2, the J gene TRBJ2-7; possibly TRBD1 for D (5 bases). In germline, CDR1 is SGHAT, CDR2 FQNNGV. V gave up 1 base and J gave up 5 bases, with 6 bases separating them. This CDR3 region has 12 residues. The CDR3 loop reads CASSLVGDEQYV. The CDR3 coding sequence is TGTGCCAGCAGCTTAGTAGGGGACGAGCAGTACGTC.

As DNA, the CDR3 is TGTGCCTGGAGTTCGGGGGCAGAGACCCAGTACTTC. It is translated as CAWSSGAETQYF. The chain has TRBV30 and TRBJ2-5; either TRBD1 or TRBD2 may supply D (6 bases each). V gave up 2 bases and J gave up 4 bases, with 8 bases separating them. CDR3 length: 12 amino acids. CDR1 and CDR2 (germline): GTSNPN, SVGIG (reference sequence).

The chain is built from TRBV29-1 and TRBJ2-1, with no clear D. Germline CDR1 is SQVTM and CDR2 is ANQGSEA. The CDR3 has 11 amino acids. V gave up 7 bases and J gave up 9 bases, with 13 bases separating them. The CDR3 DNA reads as TGCAGCGCCTCAGGTTCGATTGAGCAGTTCTTC. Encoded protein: CSASGSIEQFF.

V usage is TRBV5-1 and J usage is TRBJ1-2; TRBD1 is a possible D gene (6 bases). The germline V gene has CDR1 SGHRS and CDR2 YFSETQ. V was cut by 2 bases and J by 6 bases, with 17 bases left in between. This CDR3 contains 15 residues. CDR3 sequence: CASSLQGTIGDGYTF. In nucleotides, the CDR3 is TGCGCCAGCAGCTTACAGGGAACGATTGGGGATGGCTACACCTTC.

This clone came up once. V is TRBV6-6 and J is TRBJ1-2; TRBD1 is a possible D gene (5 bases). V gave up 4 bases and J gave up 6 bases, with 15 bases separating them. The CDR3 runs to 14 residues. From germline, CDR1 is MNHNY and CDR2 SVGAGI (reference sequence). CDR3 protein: CASSWGLPGHGYTF. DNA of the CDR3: TGTGCCAGCAGTTGGGGACTCCCTGGACATGGCTACACCTTC.

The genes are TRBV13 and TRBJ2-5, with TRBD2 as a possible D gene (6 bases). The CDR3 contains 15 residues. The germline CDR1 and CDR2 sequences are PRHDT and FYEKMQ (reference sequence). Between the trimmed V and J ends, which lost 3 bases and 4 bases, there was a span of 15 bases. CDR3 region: CASSFRRNGGETQYF. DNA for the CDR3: TGTGCCAGCAGCTTCAGGAGAAACGGGGGAGAGACCCAGTACTTC.

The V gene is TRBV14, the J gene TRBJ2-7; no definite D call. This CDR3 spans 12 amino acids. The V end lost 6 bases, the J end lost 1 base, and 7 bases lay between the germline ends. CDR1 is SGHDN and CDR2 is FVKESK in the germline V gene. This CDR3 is CASRGWSYEQYF. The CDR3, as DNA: TGTGCCAGCAGAGGGTGGTCCTACGAGCAGTACTTC.

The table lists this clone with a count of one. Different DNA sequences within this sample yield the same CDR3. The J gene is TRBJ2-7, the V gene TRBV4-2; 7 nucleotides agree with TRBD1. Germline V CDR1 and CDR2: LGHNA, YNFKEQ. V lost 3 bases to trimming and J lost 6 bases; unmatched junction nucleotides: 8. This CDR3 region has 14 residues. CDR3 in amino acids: CASSQQGDVGEQYF. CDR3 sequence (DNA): TGTGCCAGCAGCCAGCAGGGGGATGTGGGCGAGCAGTACTTC.

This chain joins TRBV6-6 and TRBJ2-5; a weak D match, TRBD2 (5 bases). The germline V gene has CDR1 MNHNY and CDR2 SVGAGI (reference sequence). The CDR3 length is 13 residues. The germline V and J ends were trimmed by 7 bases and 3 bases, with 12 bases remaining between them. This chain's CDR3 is CASKPNGEETQYF. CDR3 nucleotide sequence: TGTGCCAGCAAACCCAACGGGGAAGAGACCCAGTACTTC.